The present T cell receptor beta chain was sequenced within a study of identical twins. MiXCR was run by TCRdb on the 5' RACE reads, yielding one entry per CDR3 protein. The sample includes some 1,700,000 distinct CDR3 sequences, 25% to 35% of them seen just once. CDR3 length: 14 residues. Germline V gene sequence: CDR1 SNHLY, CDR2 FYNNEI. V lost 7 bases, J lost 4 bases, and 6 bases stayed unmatched. Findings and caveats of the study: Fewer insertions characterized abundant cord blood beta clonotypes, whereas memory repertoires showed none.

This clonotype was seen a handful of times. What it recognizes is unknown. The receptor's source is a newborn girl in good health. The V and J genes are TRBV2 and TRBJ1-4; 7 bases line up with TRBD1. Sequencing input: cord blood. The CDR3 is CASKGTVLNEKLFF. Here the CDR3 DNA reads TGTGCCAGCAAAGGGACAGTTCTTAATGAAAAACTGTTTTTT.